A selection of T cell receptor beta chains follows, all from one sample in a study of blood T cell repertoires in COVID-19. Sequencing was performed with immunoSEQ multiplex PCR; in TCRdb, only in-frame clones are kept and a portion is missing. The sample yields approximately 240,000 clones, 65% to 90% seen once. What was sequenced was peripheral blood. These receptors were obtained from a woman of 80 years or more with active or convalescent COVID-19. Both conserved end residues are part of each CDR3. Fields, in order: J gene, V gene, CDR3 protein.

J gene: TRBJ1-1
V gene: TRBV2
CDR3 protein: CASTPIRQGTEAFF

J gene: TRBJ1-2
V gene: TRBV7-8
CDR3 protein: CASSLSFRSQDNYGYTF

J gene: TRBJ2-5
V gene: TRBV7-9
CDR3 protein: CASSSDRVYQETQYF

J gene: TRBJ1-4
V gene: TRBV20-1
CDR3 protein: CSARLNEKLFF

J gene: TRBJ2-5
V gene: TRBV5-1
CDR3 protein: CASSLGLAGGSSRETQYF

J gene: TRBJ1-2
V gene: TRBV3-1/TRBV3-2
CDR3 protein: CASSPQGNPAYGYTF

J gene: TRBJ1-1
V gene: TRBV12-5
CDR3 protein: CASGLETGTEAFF

J gene: TRBJ2-1
V gene: TRBV3-1/TRBV3-2
CDR3 protein: CASSHKYNEQFF

J gene: TRBJ2-5
V gene: TRBV24-1
CDR3 protein: CATSDSVSAGPQETQYF

J gene: TRBJ2-1
V gene: TRBV5-1
CDR3 protein: CASSSGGNYNEQFF

J gene: TRBJ1-2
V gene: TRBV15
CDR3 protein: CATSRGELTNSFTGNYGYTF

J gene: TRBJ1-6
V gene: TRBV5-1
CDR3 protein: CASSLGQGGSPLHF

J gene: TRBJ1-3
V gene: TRBV2
CDR3 protein: CASSGTGTHSGNTIYF

J gene: TRBJ1-1
V gene: TRBV19
CDR3 protein: CASTERGSMNTEAFF

J gene: TRBJ1-1
V gene: TRBV5-1
CDR3 protein: CASSLARTGVGTEAFF

J gene: TRBJ2-3
V gene: TRBV5-1
CDR3 protein: CASSSIVAGRGTDTQYF

J gene: TRBJ1-5
V gene: TRBV27
CDR3 protein: CASGTTGGSQPQHF

J gene: TRBJ2-3
V gene: TRBV4-1
CDR3 protein: CASSQEGRGGPDTQYF

J gene: TRBJ1-5
V gene: TRBV7-2
CDR3 protein: CASSIPGQGLPQHF

J gene: TRBJ1-1
V gene: TRBV5-1
CDR3 protein: CASSLQGLGTEAFF

J gene: TRBJ1-5
V gene: TRBV19
CDR3 protein: CASRPRDRGYSNQPQHF

J gene: TRBJ2-7
V gene: TRBV30
CDR3 protein: CAWGRQGPYEQYF

J gene: TRBJ2-7
V gene: TRBV19
CDR3 protein: CASSIKGPYEQYF

J gene: TRBJ2-3
V gene: TRBV27
CDR3 protein: CASSPWGQSTDTQYF

J gene: TRBJ2-2
V gene: TRBV7-9
CDR3 protein: CASSSPTSLNTGELFF

J gene: TRBJ1-2
V gene: TRBV30
CDR3 protein: CAWSVVLAKGYTF

J gene: TRBJ1-5
V gene: TRBV5-5
CDR3 protein: CASSVGQGNQPQHF

J gene: TRBJ2-5
V gene: TRBV7-9
CDR3 protein: CASSFRGSETQYF

J gene: TRBJ1-6
V gene: TRBV27
CDR3 protein: CASSPGAGASYNSPLHF

J gene: TRBJ1-2
V gene: TRBV28
CDR3 protein: CASSSPGTGGAGYTF

J gene: TRBJ2-3
V gene: TRBV19
CDR3 protein: CASSPLGDTQYF

J gene: TRBJ1-2
V gene: TRBV12-3/TRBV12-4
CDR3 protein: CASSRSEYGYTF

J gene: TRBJ2-3
V gene: TRBV30
CDR3 protein: CARRDRGPDTQYF

J gene: TRBJ2-2
V gene: TRBV5-1
CDR3 protein: CASSLSLAGNGELFF

J gene: TRBJ1-6
V gene: TRBV5-6
CDR3 protein: CASSLGGRSYNSPLHF

J gene: TRBJ2-3
V gene: TRBV6-4
CDR3 protein: CASSDTRTGPKYTDTQYF

J gene: TRBJ1-5
V gene: TRBV5-4
CDR3 protein: CASSIQGNQPQHF